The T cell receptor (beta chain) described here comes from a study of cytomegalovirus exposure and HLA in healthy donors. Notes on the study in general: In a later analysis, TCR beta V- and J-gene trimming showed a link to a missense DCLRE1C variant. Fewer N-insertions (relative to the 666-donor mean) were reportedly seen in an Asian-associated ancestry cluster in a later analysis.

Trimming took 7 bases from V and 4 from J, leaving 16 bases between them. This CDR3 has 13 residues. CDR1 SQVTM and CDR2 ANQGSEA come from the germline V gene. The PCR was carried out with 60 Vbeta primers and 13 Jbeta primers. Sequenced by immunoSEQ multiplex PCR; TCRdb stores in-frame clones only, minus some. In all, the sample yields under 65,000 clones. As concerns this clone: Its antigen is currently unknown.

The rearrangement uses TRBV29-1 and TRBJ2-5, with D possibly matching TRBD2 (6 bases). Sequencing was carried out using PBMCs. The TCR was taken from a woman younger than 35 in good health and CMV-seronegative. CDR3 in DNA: TGCAGCGCGGCTGTGAGGAGGGGAGAGACCCAGTACTTC. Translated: CSAAVRRGETQYF.